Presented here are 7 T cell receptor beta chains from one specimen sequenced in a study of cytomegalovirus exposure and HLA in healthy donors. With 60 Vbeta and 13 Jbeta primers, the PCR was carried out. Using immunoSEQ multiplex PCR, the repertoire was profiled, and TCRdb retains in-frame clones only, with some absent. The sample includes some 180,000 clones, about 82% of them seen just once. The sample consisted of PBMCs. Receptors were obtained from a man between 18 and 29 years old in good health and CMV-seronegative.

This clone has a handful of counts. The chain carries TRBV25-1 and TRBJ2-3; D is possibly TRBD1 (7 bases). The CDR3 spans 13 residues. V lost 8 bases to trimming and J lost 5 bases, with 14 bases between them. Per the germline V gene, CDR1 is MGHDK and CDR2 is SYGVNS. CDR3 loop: CASRGTALDTQYF. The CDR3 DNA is TGTGCCAGCCGGGGGACAGCTCTAGATACGCAGTATTTT.

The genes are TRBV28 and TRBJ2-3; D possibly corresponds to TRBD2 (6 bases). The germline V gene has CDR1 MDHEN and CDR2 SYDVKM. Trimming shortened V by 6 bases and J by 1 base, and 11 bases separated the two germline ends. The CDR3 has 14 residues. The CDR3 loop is CASSWGLRTDTQYF. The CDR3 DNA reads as TGTGCCAGCAGCTGGGGACTCCGCACAGATACGCAGTATTTT.

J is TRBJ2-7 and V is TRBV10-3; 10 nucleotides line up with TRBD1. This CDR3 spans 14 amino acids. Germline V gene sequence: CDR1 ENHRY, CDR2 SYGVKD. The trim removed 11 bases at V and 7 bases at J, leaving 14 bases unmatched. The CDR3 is CAAKTGGNLWEQYF. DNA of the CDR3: TGTGCCGCCAAGACAGGGGGCAATCTATGGGAGCAGTACTTC.

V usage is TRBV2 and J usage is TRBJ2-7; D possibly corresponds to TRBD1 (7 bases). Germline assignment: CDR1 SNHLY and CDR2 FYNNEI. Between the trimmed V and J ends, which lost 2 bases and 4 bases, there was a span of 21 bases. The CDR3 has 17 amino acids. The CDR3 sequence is CASSESAPSTGRYEQYF. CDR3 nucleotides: TGTGCCAGCAGTGAATCCGCCCCCTCGACAGGGAGGTACGAGCAGTACTTC. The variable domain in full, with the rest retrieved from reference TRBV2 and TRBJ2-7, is EPEVTQTPSHQVTQMGQEVILRCVPISNHLYFYWYRQILGQKVEFLVSFYNNEISEKSEIFDDQFSVERPDGSNFTLKIRSTKLEDSAMYFCASSESAPSTGRYEQYFGPGTRLTVT.

The CDR3 loop is CASSQLRLAGIIETQYF. The CDR3 DNA reads as TGTGCCAGCTCACAACTCAGACTAGCCGGCATAATAGAGACCCAGTACTTC. This chain joins TRBV18 and TRBJ2-5; TRBD2 agrees at 7 bases. This CDR3 is built from 17 residues. With V trimmed by 4 bases and J by 4 bases, 15 bases remained unmatched. CDR1 and CDR2 (germline): KGHSH, LQKENI. Using reference TRBV18 and TRBJ2-5 for the parts outside the CDR3, the full variable domain is NAGVMQNPRHLVRRRGQEARLRCSPMKGHSHVYWYRQLPEEGLKFMVYLQKENIIDESGMPKERFSAEFPKEGPSILRIQQVVRGDSAAYFCASSQLRLAGIIETQYFGPGTRLLVL.

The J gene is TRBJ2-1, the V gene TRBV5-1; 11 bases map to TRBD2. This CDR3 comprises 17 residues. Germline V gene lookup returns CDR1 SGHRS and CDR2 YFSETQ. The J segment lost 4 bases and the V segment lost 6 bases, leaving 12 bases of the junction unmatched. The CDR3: CASTAGASGGKYNEQFF. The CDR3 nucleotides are TGCGCCAGCACCGCCGGGGCTAGCGGGGGGAAGTACAATGAGCAGTTCTTC.

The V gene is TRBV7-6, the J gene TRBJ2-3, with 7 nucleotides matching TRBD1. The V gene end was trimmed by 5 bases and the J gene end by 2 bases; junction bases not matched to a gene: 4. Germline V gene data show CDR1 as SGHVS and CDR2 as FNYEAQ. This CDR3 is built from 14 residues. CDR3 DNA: TGTGCCAGCAGCGGGGGACAGTACACAGATACGCAGTATTTT. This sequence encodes CASSGGQYTDTQYF. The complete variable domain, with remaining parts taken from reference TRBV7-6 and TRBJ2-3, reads GAGVSQSPRYKVTKRGQDVALRCDPISGHVSLYWYRQALGQGPEFLTYFNYEAQQDKSGLPNDRFSAERPEGSISTLTIQRTEQRDSAMYRCASSGGQYTDTQYFGPGTRLTVL.